The 5 T cell receptor beta chains given below trace back to one sample, sequenced in a study of blood T cell repertoires in COVID-19. Assay used: immunoSEQ multiplex PCR; TCRdb lists only in-frame clones, some missing. The sample records over 30,000 clones, roughly 73% being singletons. The sample taken for sequencing was peripheral blood. The receptors were gathered from an elderly man with active or convalescent COVID-19.

The chain recombines TRBV10-2 with TRBJ2-2, with 8 bases aligning to TRBD2. Germline V lookup: CDR1 WSHSY, CDR2 SAAADI. This CDR3 region has 14 residues. The ends lost 6 bases at V and 6 bases at J; junction bases unmatched: 6. The CDR3 is CASRRGLVAGELFF. CDR3 bases: TGCGCCAGCAGAAGGGGACTAGTGGCCGGGGAGCTGTTTTTT.

The gene calls are TRBV7-8 and TRBJ2-1; 10 positions match TRBD1. Trimming at V came to 4 bases and at J to 4 bases, leaving 4 bases not matched to a gene. CDR1 and CDR2 from the germline V gene are SGHVS and FQNEAQ. The CDR3 extends over 15 amino acids. The CDR3 loop reads CASSSDRGSYNEQFF. The CDR3 DNA reads TGTGCCAGCAGCTCGGACAGGGGGAGTTACAATGAGCAGTTCTTC.

This sequence joins TRBV27 and TRBJ1-1; D uncertain. V lost 0 bases and J lost 9, with 11 bases in between. CDR1 is MNHEY and CDR2 is SMNVEV in the germline V gene (reference sequence). The CDR3 runs 13 residues. CDR3 DNA sequence: TGTGCCAGCAGTTTATCAAACACCGGGAAAGCTTTCTTT. Its protein is CASSLSNTGKAFF.

The J gene is TRBJ2-2, the V gene TRBV3-1 (or the pseudogene TRBV3-2); TRBD2 matches 8 bases. Germline V gene sequence: CDR1 LGHDT, CDR2 YNNKEL (reference sequence). Trimming at V came to 4 bases and at J to 5 bases, leaving 9 bases not matched to a gene. The CDR3 is 16 residues long. CDR3 amino acids: CASSLSAGGGTGELFF. In DNA, the CDR3 is TGTGCCAGCAGCCTAAGCGCGGGGGGTGGGACCGGGGAGCTGTTTTTT.

The chain recombines TRBV10-2 with TRBJ1-3, with a weak D call TRBD1 (5 bases). The CDR3 has 13 amino acids. Germline CDR1 is WSHSY and CDR2 is SAAADI. Trimming pared 8 bases from V and 0 bases from J, leaving 8 bases between. CDR3 bases: TGCGCCAGCGGGGCTAACTCTGGAAACACCATATATTTT. Encoded protein: CASGANSGNTIYF.